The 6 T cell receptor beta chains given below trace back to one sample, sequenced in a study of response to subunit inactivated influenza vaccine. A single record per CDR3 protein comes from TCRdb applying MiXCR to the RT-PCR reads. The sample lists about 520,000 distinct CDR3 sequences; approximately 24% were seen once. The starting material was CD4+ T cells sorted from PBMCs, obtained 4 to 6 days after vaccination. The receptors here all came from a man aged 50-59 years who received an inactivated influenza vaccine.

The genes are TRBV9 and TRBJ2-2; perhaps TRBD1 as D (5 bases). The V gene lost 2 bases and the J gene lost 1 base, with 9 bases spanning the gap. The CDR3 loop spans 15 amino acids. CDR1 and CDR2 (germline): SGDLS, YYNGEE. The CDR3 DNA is TGTGCCAGCAGCGTCACAGGACAGAACACCGGGGAGCTGTTTTTT. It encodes CASSVTGQNTGELFF.

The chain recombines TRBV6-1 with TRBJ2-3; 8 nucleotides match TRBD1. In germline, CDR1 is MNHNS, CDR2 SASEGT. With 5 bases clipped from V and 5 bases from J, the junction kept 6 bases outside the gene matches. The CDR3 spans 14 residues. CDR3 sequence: CASSQGARGDTQYF. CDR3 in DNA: TGTGCCAGCAGTCAGGGGGCACGGGGAGATACGCAGTATTTT.

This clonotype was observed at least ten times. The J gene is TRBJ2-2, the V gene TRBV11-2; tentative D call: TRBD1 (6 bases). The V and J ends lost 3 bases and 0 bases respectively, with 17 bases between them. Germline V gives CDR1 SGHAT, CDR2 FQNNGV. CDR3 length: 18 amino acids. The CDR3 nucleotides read TGTGCCAGCAGCTTGGGCCCTGTGGGGACACCGAACACCGGGGAGCTGTTTTTT. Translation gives CASSLGPVGTPNTGELFF. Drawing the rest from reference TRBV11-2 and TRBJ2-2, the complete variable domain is EAGVAQSPRYKIIEKRQSVAFWCNPISGHATLYWYQQILGQGPKLLIQFQNNGVVDDSQLPKDRFSAERLKGVDSTLKIQPAKLEDSAVYLCASSLGPVGTPNTGELFFGEGSRLTVL.

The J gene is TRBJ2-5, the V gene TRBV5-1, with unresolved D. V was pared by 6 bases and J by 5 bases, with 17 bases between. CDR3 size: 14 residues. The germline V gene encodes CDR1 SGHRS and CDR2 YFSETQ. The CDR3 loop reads CASTPGPLGETQYF. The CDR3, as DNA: TGCGCCAGCACGCCGGGTCCCTTGGGGGAGACCCAGTACTTC.

The CDR3 DNA reads as TGTGCCAGCAGTGACCCTCGACAGGGGACCTCCTACGAGCAGTACTTC. It translates to CASSDPRQGTSYEQYF. J is TRBJ2-7 and V is TRBV25-1, with TRBD1 matching 8 bases. The CDR3 sequence is 16 residues long. From germline, CDR1 is MGHDK and CDR2 SYGVNS. J was trimmed by 0 bases and V by 3 bases; bases with no gene match: 7.

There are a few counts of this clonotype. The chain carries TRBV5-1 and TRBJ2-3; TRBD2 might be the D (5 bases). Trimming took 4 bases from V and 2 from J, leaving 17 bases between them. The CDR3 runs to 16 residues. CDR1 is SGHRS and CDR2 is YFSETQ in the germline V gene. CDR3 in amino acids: CASSPDAAGPTDTQYF. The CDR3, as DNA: TGCGCCAGCAGCCCAGACGCCGCGGGTCCCACAGATACGCAGTATTTT.